The 8 T cell receptor beta chains below all came from one sample that was sequenced in a study of technical replicates of blood from several donors. The method was immunoSEQ multiplex PCR; TCRdb's version includes in-frame clones alone and lacks a portion of them. The sample consists of some 81,000 clones, about 91% of them appearing once. The sample consisted of T cells isolated from PBMCs. Every receptor here comes from a human donor in good health.

This rearrangement joins TRBV7-3 to TRBJ2-1, with 9 nucleotides matching TRBD1. V shed 5 bases, J shed 6 bases, and the junction held 8 bases outside the gene matches. CDR1 and CDR2 (germline): SGHTA, FQGTGA. This CDR3 region has 15 residues. The CDR3 spells CASSLLGQGGNEQFF. The CDR3 bases are TGTGCCAGCAGCCTCCTGGGACAGGGCGGCAATGAGCAGTTCTTC.

The genes are TRBV2 and TRBJ1-1; D unclear. Trimming stripped 2 bases from V and 4 bases from J, with 11 bases between. CDR3 length: 14 amino acids. Germline V gene lookup returns CDR1 SNHLY and CDR2 FYNNEI. The CDR3 sequence: CASSEQAYFTEAFF. The CDR3 DNA is TGTGCCAGCAGTGAACAGGCCTATTTCACTGAAGCTTTCTTT.

The J gene is TRBJ2-3, the V gene TRBV5-1, with D uncertain. The CDR3 runs 15 residues. Germline lookup yields CDR1 SGHRS and CDR2 YFSETQ. Trimming took off 0 bases at V and 0 bases at J, with 8 bases between the two ends. CDR3 in amino acids: CASSLDRTSTDTQYF. Written as DNA, the CDR3 is TGCGCCAGCAGCTTGGACAGAACTAGCACAGATACGCAGTATTTT.

V usage is TRBV5-6 and J usage is TRBJ1-1; maybe TRBD1 (6 bases). This CDR3 has 14 residues. Germline CDR1 is SGHDT and CDR2 is YYEEEE. V was clipped by 5 bases and J by 12 bases, with 23 bases between them. The CDR3 loop is CASRFRDIGSYPFF. CDR3 nucleotide sequence: TGTGCCAGCAGATTCCGGGACATCGGTTCTTATCCTTTCTTT.

This rearrangement joins TRBV9 to TRBJ2-3, with TRBD2 identical over 12 bases. The CDR3 has 17 residues. CDR1 is SGDLS and CDR2 is YYNGEE in the germline V gene. V shed 0 bases, J shed 5 bases, and the junction held 7 bases outside the gene matches. CDR3 in DNA: TGTGCCAGCAGCGTAGGATTCCTAGCGGGAGGGGGAGATACGCAGTATTTT. Encoded protein: CASSVGFLAGGGDTQYF.

This chain links TRBV6-5 with TRBJ1-1, with a tentative D call TRBD1 (5 bases). Germline V lookup: CDR1 MNHEY, CDR2 SVGAGI. Trimming shortened V by 8 bases and J by 1 base, and 14 bases separated the two germline ends. The CDR3 sequence is 14 residues long. CDR3: CASQGEDWNTEAFF. For the CDR3, the DNA is TGTGCCAGCCAAGGGGAAGACTGGAACACTGAAGCTTTCTTT.

V and J are TRBV11-2 and TRBJ2-7; 7 nucleotides agree with TRBD1. The CDR3 has 15 residues. V was clipped by 1 base and J by 1 base; unmatched bases: 4. Germline-derived CDR1 and CDR2 are SGHAT and FQNNGV. Written as DNA, the CDR3 is TGTGCCAGCAGCTTAGCGGACAGGCCTTCCTACGAGCAGTACTTC. It yields the protein CASSLADRPSYEQYF.

The chain has TRBV18 and TRBJ2-7, with 7 bases fitting TRBD1. Germline lookup yields CDR1 KGHSH and CDR2 LQKENI. The CDR3 sequence is 14 residues long. Trimming at V came to 2 bases and at J to 4 bases, leaving 5 bases not matched to a gene. CDR3: CASSPGTARYEQYF. CDR3 in DNA: TGTGCCAGCTCACCAGGGACAGCTAGGTACGAGCAGTACTTC.